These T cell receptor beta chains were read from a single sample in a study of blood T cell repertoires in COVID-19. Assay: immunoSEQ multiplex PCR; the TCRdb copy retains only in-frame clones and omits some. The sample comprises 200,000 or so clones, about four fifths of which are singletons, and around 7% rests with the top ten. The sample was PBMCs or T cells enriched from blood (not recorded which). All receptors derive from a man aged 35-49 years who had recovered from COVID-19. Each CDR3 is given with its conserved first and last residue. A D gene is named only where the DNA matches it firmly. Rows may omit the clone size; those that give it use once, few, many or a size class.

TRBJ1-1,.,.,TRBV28,CASRSGTPGTEAFF,TGTGCCAGCAGATCTGGTACCCCGGGCACTGAAGCTTTCTTT
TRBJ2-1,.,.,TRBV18,CASSQTRAYEQFF,TGTGCCAGCTCACAAACCAGGGCTTATGAGCAGTTCTTC
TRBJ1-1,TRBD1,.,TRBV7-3,CASSLDREATEAFF,TGTGCCAGCAGCTTAGACAGGGAGGCCACTGAAGCTTTCTTT
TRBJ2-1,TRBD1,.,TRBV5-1,CASNKDRGGLDNEQFF,TGCGCCAGCAACAAGGACAGGGGGGGTCTAGACAATGAGCAGTTCTTC
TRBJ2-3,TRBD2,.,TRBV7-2,CASSLSPLAGGADTQYF,TGTGCCAGCAGCTTAAGTCCCCTAGCGGGGGGGGCAGATACGCAGTATTTT
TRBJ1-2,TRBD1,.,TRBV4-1,CASSSFTGGYGYTF,TGCGCCAGCAGCTCATTCACAGGGGGCTATGGCTACACCTTC
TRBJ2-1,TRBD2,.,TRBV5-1,CASSLEGAGGAYNEQFF,TGCGCCAGCAGCTTGGAAGGGGCGGGGGGCGCCTACAATGAGCAGTTCTTC
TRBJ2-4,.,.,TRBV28,CASSLWTVNIQYF,TGTGCCAGCAGCCTATGGACAGTAAACATTCAGTACTTC
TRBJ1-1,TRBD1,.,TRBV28,CASGPGQGYEAFF,TGTGCCAGCGGACCGGGACAGGGGTATGAAGCTTTCTTT
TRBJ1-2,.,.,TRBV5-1,CASSPEAGYSTGGGYTF,TGCGCCAGCAGCCCGGAAGCGGGGTACAGTACCGGGGGTGGCTACACCTTC
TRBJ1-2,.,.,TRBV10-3,CAISESRGSGLVNGYTF,TGTGCCATCAGTGAGTCTCGGGGCAGCGGGTTAGTCAATGGCTACACCTTC
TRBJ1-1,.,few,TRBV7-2,CASSSTRNTEAFF,TGTGCCAGCAGCTCGACAAGGAACACTGAAGCTTTCTTT
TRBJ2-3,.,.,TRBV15,CATSRDKAGAGTDTQYF,TGTGCCACCAGCAGAGATAAGGCGGGGGCGGGGACAGATACGCAGTATTTT
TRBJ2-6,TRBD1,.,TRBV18,CASSRQGAGANVLTF,TGTGCCAGCTCACGACAGGGGGCCGGGGCCAACGTCCTGACTTTC
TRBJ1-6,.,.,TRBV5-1,CASSFRGTNSPLHF,TGCGCCAGCAGCTTCAGGGGTACAAATTCACCCCTCCACTTT
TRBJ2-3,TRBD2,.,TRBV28,CASSSGTSADTQYF,TGTGCCAGCAGTTCCGGGACTAGTGCAGATACGCAGTATTTT
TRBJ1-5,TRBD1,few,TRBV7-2,CASSSLGQVNQPQHF,TGTGCCAGCAGCTCTCTGGGACAGGTCAATCAGCCCCAGCATTTT
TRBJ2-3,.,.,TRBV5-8,CASSLVGTDTQYF,TGTGCCAGCAGCTTAGTAGGCACAGATACGCAGTATTTT
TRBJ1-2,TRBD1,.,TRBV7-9,CASSFDRGLYLYTF,TGTGCCAGCAGCTTTGACAGGGGCCTCTATCTATACACCTTC
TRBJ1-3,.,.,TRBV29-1,CSVVLPGDTIYF,TGCAGCGTTGTCTTGCCCGGGGACACCATATATTTT
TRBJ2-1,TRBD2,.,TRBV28,CASSLFLTSGDNEQFF,TGTGCCAGCAGTTTATTCTTGACTAGCGGGGACAATGAGCAGTTCTTC
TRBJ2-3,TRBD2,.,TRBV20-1,CSASLGLASTDTQYF,TGCAGTGCTAGTCTTGGACTAGCTAGCACAGATACGCAGTATTTT
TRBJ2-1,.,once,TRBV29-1,CSVERGVLASYNEQFF,TGCAGCGTTGAACGCGGGGTGCTAGCCTCCTACAATGAGCAGTTCTTC
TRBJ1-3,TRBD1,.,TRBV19,CASTSDRAGNTIYF,TGTGCCAGTACCTCGGACAGGGCTGGAAACACCATATATTTT
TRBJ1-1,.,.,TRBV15,CATSREIRPVTPEAFF,TGTGCCACCAGCAGAGAAATTCGTCCTGTCACTCCTGAAGCTTTCTTT
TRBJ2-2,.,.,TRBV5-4,CASSLANGAGELFF,TGTGCCAGCAGCTTGGCCAACGGGGCCGGGGAGCTGTTTTTT
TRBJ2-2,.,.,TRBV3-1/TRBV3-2,CASSQGGFGTGELFF,TGTGCCAGCAGCCAAGGAGGGTTCGGCACCGGGGAGCTGTTTTTT
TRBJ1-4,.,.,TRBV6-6,CASRRGDSATNEKLFF,TGTGCCAGCCGTCGAGGAGACAGCGCAACTAATGAAAAACTGTTTTTT
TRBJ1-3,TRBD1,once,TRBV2,CASNQGATGNTIYF,TGTGCCAGCAATCAGGGGGCGACTGGAAACACCATATATTTT
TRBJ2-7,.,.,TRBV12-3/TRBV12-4,CASSLGRSYEQYF,TGTGCCAGCAGTTTGGGCCGGTCCTACGAGCAGTACTTC
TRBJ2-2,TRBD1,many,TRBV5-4,CASSPGPDRRSIGELFF,TGTGCCAGCAGCCCCGGCCCGGACAGGAGATCTATCGGGGAGCTGTTTTTT
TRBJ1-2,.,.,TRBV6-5,CASSPTGENYGYTF,TGTGCCAGCAGTCCCACCGGGGAAAACTATGGCTACACCTTC
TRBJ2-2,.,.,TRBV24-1,CATSDLGRGTDTGELFF,TGTGCCACCAGTGATTTAGGGAGGGGGACGGACACCGGGGAGCTGTTTTTT
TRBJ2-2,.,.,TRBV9,CASSVDSYANTGELFF,TGTGCCAGCAGCGTAGACAGCTACGCGAACACCGGGGAGCTGTTTTTT
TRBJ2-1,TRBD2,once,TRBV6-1,CASTEGLAGQATSYNEQFF,TGTGCCAGCACTGAAGGACTAGCGGGGCAAGCGACCTCCTACAATGAGCAGTTCTTC
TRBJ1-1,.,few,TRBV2,CASSVGGTLLGTEAFF,TGTGCCTCCAGTGTGGGCGGGACGCTATTGGGCACTGAAGCTTTCTTT
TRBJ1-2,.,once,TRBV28,CASSRGIRNYGYTF,TGTGCCAGCAGTCGGGGGATCAGGAACTATGGCTACACCTTC
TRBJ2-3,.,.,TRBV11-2,CASSLRVSGTDTQYF,TGTGCCAGCAGCTTAAGAGTTAGCGGCACAGATACGCAGTATTTT
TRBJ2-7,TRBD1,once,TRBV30,CAWSDRWDRGNYEQYF,TGTGCCTGGAGTGACCGATGGGACAGGGGAAACTACGAGCAGTACTTC
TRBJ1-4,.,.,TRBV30,CAWRTPGGEKLFF,TGTGCCTGGAGGACACCCGGTGGTGAAAAACTGTTTTTT
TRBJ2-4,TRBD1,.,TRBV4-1,CASSRQGTKNIQYF,TGCGCCAGCAGCCGACAGGGAACAAAAAACATTCAGTACTTC
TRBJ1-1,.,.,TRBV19,CASIKAGAAPEAFF,TGTGCCAGTATCAAAGCAGGGGCCGCCCCTGAAGCTTTCTTT
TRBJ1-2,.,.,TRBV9,CASSVSPRRGNYGYTF,TGTGCCAGCAGCGTATCCCCAAGGCGAGGTAACTATGGCTACACCTTC
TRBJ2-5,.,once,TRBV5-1,CASSLGDSETQYF,TGCGCCAGCAGCCTAGGAGACTCAGAGACCCAGTACTTC